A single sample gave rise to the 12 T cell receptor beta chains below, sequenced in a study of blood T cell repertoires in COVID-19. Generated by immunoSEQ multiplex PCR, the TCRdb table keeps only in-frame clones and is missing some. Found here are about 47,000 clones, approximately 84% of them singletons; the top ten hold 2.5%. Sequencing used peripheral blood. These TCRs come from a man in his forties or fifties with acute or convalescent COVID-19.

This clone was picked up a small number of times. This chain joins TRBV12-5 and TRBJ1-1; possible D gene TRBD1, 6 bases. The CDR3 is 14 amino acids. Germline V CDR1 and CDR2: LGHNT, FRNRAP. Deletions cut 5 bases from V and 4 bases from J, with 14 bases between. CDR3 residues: CASGETQQGTEAFF. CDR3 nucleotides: TGTGCTAGTGGTGAAACGCAACAGGGCACTGAAGCTTTCTTT.

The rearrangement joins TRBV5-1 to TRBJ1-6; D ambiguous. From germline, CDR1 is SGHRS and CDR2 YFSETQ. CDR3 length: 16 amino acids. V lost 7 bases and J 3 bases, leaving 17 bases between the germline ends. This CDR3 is CASRPQPDYYNSPLHF. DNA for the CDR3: TGCGCCAGCCGGCCGCAGCCCGACTACTATAATTCACCCCTCCACTTT.

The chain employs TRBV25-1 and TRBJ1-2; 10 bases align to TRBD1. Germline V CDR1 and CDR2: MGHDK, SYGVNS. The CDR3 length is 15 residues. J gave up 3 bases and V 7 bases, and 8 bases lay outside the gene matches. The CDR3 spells CASTAGTGADYGYTF. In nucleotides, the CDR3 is TGTGCCAGCACCGCCGGGACAGGGGCTGACTATGGCTACACCTTC.

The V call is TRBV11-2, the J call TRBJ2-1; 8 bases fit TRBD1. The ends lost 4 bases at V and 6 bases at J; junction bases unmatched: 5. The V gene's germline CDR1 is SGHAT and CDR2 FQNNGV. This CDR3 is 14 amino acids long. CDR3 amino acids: CASSSRTGSNEQFF. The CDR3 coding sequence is TGTGCCAGCAGCTCCCGGACAGGGAGCAATGAGCAGTTCTTC.

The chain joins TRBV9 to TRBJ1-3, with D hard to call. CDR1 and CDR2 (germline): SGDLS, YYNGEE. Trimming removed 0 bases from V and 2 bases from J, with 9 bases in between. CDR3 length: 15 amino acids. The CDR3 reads CASSVGGGTGNTIYF. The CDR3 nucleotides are TGTGCCAGCAGCGTAGGGGGAGGGACTGGAAACACCATATATTTT.

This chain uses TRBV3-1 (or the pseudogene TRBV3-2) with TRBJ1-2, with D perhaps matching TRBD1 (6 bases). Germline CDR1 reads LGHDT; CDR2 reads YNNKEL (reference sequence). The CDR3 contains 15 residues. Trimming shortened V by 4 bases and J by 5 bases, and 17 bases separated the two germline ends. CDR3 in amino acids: CASSLRDTPSYGYTF. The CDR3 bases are TGTGCCAGCAGCCTCCGGGACACTCCTTCGTATGGCTACACCTTC.

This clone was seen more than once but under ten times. CDR3 loop: CASSPGWGTDETSGSYEQYF. CDR3 in DNA: TGTGCCAGCTCACCAGGGTGGGGGACAGACGAAACTAGCGGGAGTTACGAGCAGTACTTC. The J gene is TRBJ2-7, the V gene TRBV18; 11 positions match TRBD2. The ends lost 2 bases at V and 4 bases at J; junction bases unmatched: 19. The germline CDR1 and CDR2 sequences are KGHSH and LQKENI. The CDR3 is 20 residues long.

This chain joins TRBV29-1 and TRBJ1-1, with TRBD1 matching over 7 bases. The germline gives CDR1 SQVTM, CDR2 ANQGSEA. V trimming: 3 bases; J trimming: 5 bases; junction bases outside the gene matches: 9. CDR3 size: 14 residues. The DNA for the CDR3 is TGCAGCGTTGACGGGCAGGGGGTAGGGACTGAAGCTTTCTTT. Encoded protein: CSVDGQGVGTEAFF.

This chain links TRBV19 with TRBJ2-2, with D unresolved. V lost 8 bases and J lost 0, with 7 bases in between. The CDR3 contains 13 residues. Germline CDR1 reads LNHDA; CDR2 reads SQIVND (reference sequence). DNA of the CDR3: TGTGCCAGTTCGCCAGCGAACACCGGGGAGCTGTTTTTT. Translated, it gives CASSPANTGELFF.

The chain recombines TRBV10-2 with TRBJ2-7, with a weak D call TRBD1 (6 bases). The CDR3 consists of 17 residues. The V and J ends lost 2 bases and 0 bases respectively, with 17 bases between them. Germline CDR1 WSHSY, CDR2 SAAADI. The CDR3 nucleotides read TGCGCCAGCAGTGAGCCCCCCTCAGGGGTGTTCTCCTACGAGCAGTACTTC. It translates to CASSEPPSGVFSYEQYF.

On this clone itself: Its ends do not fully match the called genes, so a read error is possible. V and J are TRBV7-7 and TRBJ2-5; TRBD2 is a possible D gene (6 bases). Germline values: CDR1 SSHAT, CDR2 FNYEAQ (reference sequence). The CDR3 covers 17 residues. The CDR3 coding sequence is TGTGCTAGCAGCTTAGAGGTTAGGGGTAGCGGACGAGAGACCCAGTACTTC. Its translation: CASSLEVRGSGRETQYF.

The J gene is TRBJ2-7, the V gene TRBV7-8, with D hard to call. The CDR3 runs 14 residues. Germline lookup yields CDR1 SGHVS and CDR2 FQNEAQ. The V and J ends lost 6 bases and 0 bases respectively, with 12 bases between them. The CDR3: CASSSVRNSYEQYF. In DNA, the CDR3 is TGTGCCAGCAGTTCAGTGAGGAACTCCTACGAGCAGTACTTC. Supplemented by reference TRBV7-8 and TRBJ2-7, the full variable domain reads GAGVSQSPRYKVAKRGQDVALRCDPISGHVSLFWYQQALGQGPEFLTYFQNEAQLDKSGLPSDRFFAERPEGSVSTLKIQRTQQEDSAVYLCASSSVRNSYEQYFGPGTRLTVT.